The present TCR beta chain was sequenced within a study of Ad26.COV2.S vaccination and SARS-CoV-2 variants. Study-level background: The donor belonged to the COV1001 Ad26.COV2.S trial arm. Intramuscular Ad26.COV2.S at 5x10^10 or 1x10^11 viral particles. Notes on the study in general: Total T cell responses may have been underestimated by the TCR breadth and depth analyses.

Assay used: immunoSEQ multiplex PCR; TCRdb lists only in-frame clones, some missing. The data contain about 320,000 clones, 86% of them singletons. As for this clone: Antigen unknown.

The CDR3 is made up of 12 amino acids. Trimming took 6 bases from V and 10 from J, leaving 13 bases between them. Described treatment: around 19 received Ad26.COV2.S at low or high dose, single or two shots; roughly five received placebo; per-sample allocation not given. Repertoires come from day 63 after the first vaccine or placebo injection. Participants' vaccine, an Ad26 vector, delivered Wuhan-strain SARS-CoV-2 spike. The sample consisted of peripheral blood, taken in a trial of Ad26.COV2.S vaccine versus placebo. The chain uses TRBV12-3 or TRBV12-4 and TRBJ2-1; unclear D gene. The source of this sequence is a person between 18 and 65 years old who received the Ad26.COV2.S COVID-19 vaccine or a placebo. The CDR3 is CASRKDDLEQFF. CDR3 bases: TGTGCCAGCAGGAAGGATGACCTGGAGCAGTTCTTC.